This T cell receptor beta chain was observed in a study of OX40 agonist ivuxolimab in advanced cancers. Study information: Ivuxolimab was administered intravenously to patients at 0.01 to 10 mg/kg every 2 weeks. General study findings and limits: Relative to CD4+ cells, CD8+ T cells on average had more expanded clones.

Sequencing used immunoSEQ multiplex PCR; TCRdb keeps in-frame clones, though not all of them. Counted here are about 19,000 clones, roughly nine tenths occurring once; the ten biggest clones make up 40% to 55%. In germline, CDR1 is SGHRS, CDR2 YFSETQ. This CDR3 comprises 18 residues. V lost 4 bases and J 5 bases, leaving 27 bases between the germline ends. Comment on this clone: Its target is not known.

The chain employs TRBV5-1 and TRBJ1-1; D is possibly TRBD1 (6 bases). The sequencing used CD4+ or CD8+ T cells sorted from blood, collected in a trial of the OX40 agonist ivuxolimab. This clonotype was obtained from an adult with an advanced solid tumor such as melanoma, head and neck, liver or kidney cancer. The CDR3 loop reads CASSAAAGTRTRETEAFF. CDR3 coding DNA: TGCGCCAGCAGCGCAGCCGCCGGGACAAGGACTAGGGAGACTGAAGCTTTCTTT.